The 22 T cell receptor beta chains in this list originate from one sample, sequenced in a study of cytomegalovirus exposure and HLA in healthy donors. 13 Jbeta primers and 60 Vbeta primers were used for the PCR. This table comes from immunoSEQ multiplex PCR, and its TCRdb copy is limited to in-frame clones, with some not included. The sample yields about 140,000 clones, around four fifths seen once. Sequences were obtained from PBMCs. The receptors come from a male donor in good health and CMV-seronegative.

Written as DNA, the CDR3 is TGTGCCAGCAGCGCGGGGACGGGACCCTACGAGCAGTACTTC. This gives the protein CASSAGTGPYEQYF. This rearrangement joins TRBV11-2 to TRBJ2-7, with a possible D match to TRBD2 (6 bases). The germline V gene has CDR1 SGHAT and CDR2 FQNNGV. The germline V and J ends were trimmed by 5 bases and 2 bases, with 13 bases remaining between them. The CDR3 extends over 14 amino acids.

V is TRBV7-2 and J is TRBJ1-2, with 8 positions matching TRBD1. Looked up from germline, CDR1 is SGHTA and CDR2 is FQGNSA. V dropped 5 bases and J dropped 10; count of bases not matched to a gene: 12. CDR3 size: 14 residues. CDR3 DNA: TGTGCCAGCAGCCTGACAGGGGCCCTGGATGTCTACACCTTC. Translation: CASSLTGALDVYTF.

The CDR3 bases are TGTGCCAGCAGCTCTCGGGGGACAGGGACCGCCGGGGAGCTGTTTTTT. It yields the protein CASSSRGTGTAGELFF. This chain uses TRBV7-8 with TRBJ2-2; 9 bases are a match to TRBD1. V was pared by 4 bases and J by 6 bases, with 9 bases of the junction left unmatched. The CDR3 contains 16 residues. From germline, CDR1 is SGHVS and CDR2 FQNEAQ.

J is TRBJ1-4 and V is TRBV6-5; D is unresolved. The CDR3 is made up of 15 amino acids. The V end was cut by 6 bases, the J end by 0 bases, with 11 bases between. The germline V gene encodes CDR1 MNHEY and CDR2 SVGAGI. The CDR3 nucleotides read TGTGCCAGCAGCCCCGCCACAGCAACTAATGAAAAACTGTTTTTT. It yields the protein CASSPATATNEKLFF.

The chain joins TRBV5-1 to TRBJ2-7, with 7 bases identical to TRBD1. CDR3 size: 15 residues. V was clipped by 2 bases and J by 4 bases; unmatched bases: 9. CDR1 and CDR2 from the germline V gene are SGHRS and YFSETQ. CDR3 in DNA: TGCGCCAGCAGCTTACGAGCCGACAGGGAGTACGAGCAGTACTTC. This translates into CASSLRADREYEQYF.

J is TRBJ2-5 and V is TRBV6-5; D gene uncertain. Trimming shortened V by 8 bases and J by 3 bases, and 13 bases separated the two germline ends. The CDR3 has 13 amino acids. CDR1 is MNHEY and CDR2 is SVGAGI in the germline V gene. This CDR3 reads CASSLVVKETQYF. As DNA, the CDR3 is TGTGCCAGCTCCCTAGTAGTAAAAGAGACCCAGTACTTC.

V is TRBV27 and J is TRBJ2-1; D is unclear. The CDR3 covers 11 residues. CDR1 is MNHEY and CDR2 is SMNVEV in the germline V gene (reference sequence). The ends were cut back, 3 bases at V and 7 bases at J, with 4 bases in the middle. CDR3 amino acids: CASSFVNEQFF. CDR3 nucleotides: TGTGCCAGCAGTTTTGTAAATGAGCAGTTCTTC.

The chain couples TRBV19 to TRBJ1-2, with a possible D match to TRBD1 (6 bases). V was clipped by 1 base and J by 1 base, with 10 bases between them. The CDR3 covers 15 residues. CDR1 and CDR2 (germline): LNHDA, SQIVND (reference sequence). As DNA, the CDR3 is TGTGCCAGTAGTATAGCCAGGGGATTTAACTATGGCTACACCTTC. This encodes CASSIARGFNYGYTF.

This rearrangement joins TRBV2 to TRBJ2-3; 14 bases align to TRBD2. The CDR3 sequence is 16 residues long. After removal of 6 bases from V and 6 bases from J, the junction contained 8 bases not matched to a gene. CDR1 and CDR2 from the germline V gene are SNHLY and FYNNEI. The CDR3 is CASSEGLAGVEDTQYF. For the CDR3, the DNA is TGTGCCAGCAGCGAGGGACTAGCGGGAGTGGAGGATACGCAGTATTTT.

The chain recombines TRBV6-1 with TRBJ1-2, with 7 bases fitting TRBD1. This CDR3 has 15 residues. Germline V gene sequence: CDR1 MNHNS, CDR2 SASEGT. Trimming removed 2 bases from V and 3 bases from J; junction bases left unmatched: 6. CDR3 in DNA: TGTGCCAGCAGTGAAACTCGACAGGGCGACTATGGCTACACCTTC. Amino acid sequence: CASSETRQGDYGYTF.

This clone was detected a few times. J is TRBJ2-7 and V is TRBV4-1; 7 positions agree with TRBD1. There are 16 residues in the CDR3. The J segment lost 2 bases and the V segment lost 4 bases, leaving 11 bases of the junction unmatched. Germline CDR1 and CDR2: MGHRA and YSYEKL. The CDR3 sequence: CASSRNMGQSPYEQYF. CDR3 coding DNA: TGCGCCAGCAGCCGAAACATGGGACAGAGCCCCTACGAGCAGTACTTC.

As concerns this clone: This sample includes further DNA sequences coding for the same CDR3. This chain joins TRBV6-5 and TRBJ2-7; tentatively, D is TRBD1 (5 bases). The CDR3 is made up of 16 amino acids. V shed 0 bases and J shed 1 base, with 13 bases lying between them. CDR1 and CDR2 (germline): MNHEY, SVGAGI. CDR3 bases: TGTGCCAGCAGTTACTCCGCAGGGCCCTCATCCTACGAGCAGTACTTC. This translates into CASSYSAGPSSYEQYF.

The CDR3, as DNA: TGTGCCAGCAGCGACCTCCGGGACAGGGCTACTGAAGCTTTCTTT. Translated, it gives CASSDLRDRATEAFF. V gene TRBV11-1 combines with J gene TRBJ1-1, with 9 bases matching TRBD1. CDR1 SGHAT and CDR2 FQDESV come from the germline V gene (reference sequence). V gave up 5 bases and J gave up 5 bases; unmatched junction bases: 9. The CDR3 contains 15 residues.

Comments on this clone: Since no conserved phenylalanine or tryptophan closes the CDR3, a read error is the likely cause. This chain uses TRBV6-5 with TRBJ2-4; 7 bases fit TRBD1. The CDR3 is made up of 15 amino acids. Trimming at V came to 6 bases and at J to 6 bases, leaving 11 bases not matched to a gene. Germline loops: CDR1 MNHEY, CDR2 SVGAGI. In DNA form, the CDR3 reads TGTGCCAGCAGCCATCAACCGACAGGGTTAAACATTCAGTACCTC. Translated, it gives CASSHQPTGLNIQYL.

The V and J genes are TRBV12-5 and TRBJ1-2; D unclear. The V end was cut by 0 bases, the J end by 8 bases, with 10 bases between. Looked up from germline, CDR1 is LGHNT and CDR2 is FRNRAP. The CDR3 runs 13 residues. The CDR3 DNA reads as TGTGCTAGTGGTTTGGTCGGTAGTGAGGGCTACACCTTC. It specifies CASGLVGSEGYTF.

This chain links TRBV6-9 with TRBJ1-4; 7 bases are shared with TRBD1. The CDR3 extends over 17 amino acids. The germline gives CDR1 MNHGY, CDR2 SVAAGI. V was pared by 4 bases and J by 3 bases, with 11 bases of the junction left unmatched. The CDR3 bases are TGTGCCAGCAGTTTGCGACAGGGTAAGGGAGCTAATGAAAAACTGTTTTTT. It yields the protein CASSLRQGKGANEKLFF.

CDR3 sequence: CASSSSSGSSYNEQFF. In DNA, the CDR3 is TGTGCCAGCAGTTCCTCTAGCGGAAGCTCCTACAATGAGCAGTTCTTC. The chain is built from TRBV27 and TRBJ2-1; TRBD2 matches 7 bases. Germline V gives CDR1 MNHEY, CDR2 SMNVEV (reference sequence). V lost 4 bases to trimming and J lost 0 bases; unmatched junction nucleotides: 6. The CDR3 contains 16 residues.

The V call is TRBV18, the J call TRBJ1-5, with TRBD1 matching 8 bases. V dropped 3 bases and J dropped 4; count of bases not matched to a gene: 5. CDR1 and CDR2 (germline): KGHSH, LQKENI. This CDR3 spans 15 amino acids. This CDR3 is CASSPQGARNQPQHF. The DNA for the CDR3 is TGTGCCAGCTCACCGCAGGGGGCCCGGAATCAGCCCCAGCATTTT.

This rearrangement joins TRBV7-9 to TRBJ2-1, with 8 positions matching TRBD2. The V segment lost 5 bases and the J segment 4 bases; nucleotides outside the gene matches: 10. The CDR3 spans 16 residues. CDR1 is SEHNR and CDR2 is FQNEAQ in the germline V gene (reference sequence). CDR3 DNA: TGTGCCAGCAGCCCAAGCAGCGGGAGCAGGTACAATGAGCAGTTCTTC. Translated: CASSPSSGSRYNEQFF. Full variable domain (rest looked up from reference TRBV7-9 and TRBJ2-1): DTGVSQNPRHKITKRGQNVTFRCDPISEHNRLYWYRQTLGQGPEFLTYFQNEAQLEKSRLLSDRFSAERPKGSFSTLEIQRTEQGDSAMYLCASSPSSGSRYNEQFFGPGTRLTVL.

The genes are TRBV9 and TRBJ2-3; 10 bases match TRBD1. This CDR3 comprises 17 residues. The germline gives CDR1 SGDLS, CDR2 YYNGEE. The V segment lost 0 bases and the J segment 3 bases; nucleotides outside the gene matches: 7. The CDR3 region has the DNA TGTGCCAGCAGCGTAGGGACAGGGGGTTTTGGGACAGATACGCAGTATTTT. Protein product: CASSVGTGGFGTDTQYF.

The CDR3 is CASTTGTVYNSPLHF. CDR3 DNA sequence: TGTGCCAGCACGACCGGGACAGTTTATAATTCACCCCTCCACTTT. This chain links TRBV27 with TRBJ1-6, with 7 bases identical to TRBD1. CDR1 is MNHEY and CDR2 is SMNVEV in the germline V gene (reference sequence). V was pared by 7 bases and J by 4 bases, with 7 bases of the junction left unmatched. The CDR3 loop spans 15 amino acids.

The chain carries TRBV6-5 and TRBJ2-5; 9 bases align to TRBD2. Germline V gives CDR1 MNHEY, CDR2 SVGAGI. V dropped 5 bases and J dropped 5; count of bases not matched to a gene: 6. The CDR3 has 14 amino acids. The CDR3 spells CASSTGLAWETQYF. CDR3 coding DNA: TGTGCCAGCAGTACTGGACTAGCGTGGGAGACCCAGTACTTC.